A single sample is the source of the 27 T cell receptor beta chains below, sequenced in a study of CD8 T cells in ankylosing spondylitis. TCRdb independently ran MiXCR on the 5' RACE reads; one entry per CDR3 protein. Here the sample spans around 480,000 distinct CDR3 sequences, 15% to 20% being singletons. The antigens for these receptors are not known. Study outcomes and limitations: The study identified a TCR beta motif of under ten highly homologous variants that appeared characteristic of ankylosing spondylitis blood.

Sequencing was done on a sample of blood, either unsorted or a sorted T cell fraction (not recorded which). These receptors were obtained from a male donor with ankylosing spondylitis.

In this sample, this clonotype turned up many times. The V call is TRBV29-1, the J call TRBJ2-5; 7 bases are a match to TRBD1. V lost 4 bases to trimming and J lost 4 bases; unmatched junction nucleotides: 9. This CDR3 is 14 amino acids long. Germline V gene sequence: CDR1 SQVTM, CDR2 ANQGSEA. CDR3 sequence: CSVGRQGSGETQYF. The CDR3 DNA sequence: TGCAGCGTTGGGCGACAGGGTTCGGGAGAGACCCAGTACTTC.

This clonotype was seen a few times. CDR3 residues: CASSTRQGAVTGELFF. CDR3 DNA sequence: TGTGCCAGCAGTACCCGACAGGGGGCTGTCACCGGGGAGCTGTTTTTT. The rearrangement joins TRBV6-5 to TRBJ2-2; 10 bases are a match to TRBD1. V shed 5 bases and J 4 bases; nucleotides not matched to a gene: 7. Germline values: CDR1 MNHEY, CDR2 SVGAGI. CDR3 size: 16 residues.

This clonotype was seen more than once but under ten times. The gene calls are TRBV5-1 and TRBJ2-7; 7 nucleotides agree with TRBD2. There are 14 residues in the CDR3. Germline V gene sequence: CDR1 SGHRS, CDR2 YFSETQ. V lost 3 bases and J lost 6; bases outside the gene matches: 9. The DNA of the CDR3 is TGCGCCAGCAGCTCTAGCGGCGACGGGGTCGAGCAGTACTTC. This translates into CASSSSGDGVEQYF.

This rearrangement joins TRBV20-1 to TRBJ1-4; the D gene is possibly TRBD1 (5 bases). This CDR3 contains 14 residues. Per the germline V gene, CDR1 is DFQATT and CDR2 is SNEGSKA (reference sequence). V dropped 0 bases and J dropped 7 bases, with 12 bases sitting between them. The CDR3 here is CSARDRQFTEKLFF. CDR3 in DNA: TGCAGTGCTAGAGATAGACAGTTTACTGAAAAACTGTTTTTT.

This clonotype appeared many times. The rearrangement uses TRBV7-2 and TRBJ2-3; the match to TRBD2 covers 9 bases. V dropped 4 bases and J dropped 0; count of bases not matched to a gene: 2. Germline V gives CDR1 SGHTA, CDR2 FQGNSA. This CDR3 spans 15 amino acids. The CDR3 protein is CASSSSGTSTDTQYF. The CDR3, as DNA: TGTGCCAGCAGCTCTAGCGGGACTAGCACAGATACGCAGTATTTT. Using reference TRBV7-2 and TRBJ2-3 for the parts outside the CDR3, the full variable domain is GAGVSQSPSNKVTEKGKDVELRCDPISGHTALYWYRQSLGQGLEFLIYFQGNSAPDKSGLPSDRFSAERTGGSVSTLTIQRTQQEDSAVYLCASSSSGTSTDTQYFGPGTRLTVL.

The chain combines TRBV20-1 with TRBJ1-2, with D hard to call. The CDR3 loop spans 12 amino acids. Germline values: CDR1 DFQATT, CDR2 SNEGSKA (reference sequence). The V end was cut by 2 bases, the J end by 3 bases, with 7 bases between. CDR3 DNA: TGCAGTGCTAGATACATCGACTATGGCTACACCTTC. It translates to CSARYIDYGYTF.

The rearrangement links TRBV6-2 or TRBV6-3 to TRBJ2-3; 11 bases match TRBD2. Germline V gene data show CDR1 as MNHEY and CDR2 as SVGEGT. J gave up 0 bases and V 6 bases, and 11 bases lay outside the gene matches. This CDR3 contains 18 residues. This CDR3 is CASRTRLAGGESTDTQYF. The CDR3 nucleotides are TGTGCCAGCAGGACCCGGCTAGCGGGAGGCGAAAGCACAGATACGCAGTATTTT.

The chain employs TRBV9 and TRBJ2-7; a possible D gene is TRBD2 (6 bases). CDR3 length: 15 amino acids. The ends were cut back, 0 bases at V and 5 bases at J, with 15 bases in the middle. Per germline, CDR1 SGDLS and CDR2 YYNGEE. DNA of the CDR3: TGTGCCAGCAGCGTAGATCCGGGAGTCGTTAACGAGCAGTACTTC. Translating gives CASSVDPGVVNEQYF.

This sequence joins TRBV25-1 and TRBJ2-7; possible D gene TRBD1, 6 bases. Germline V CDR1 and CDR2: MGHDK, SYGVNS. The length of the CDR3 is 15 residues. Trimming stripped 2 bases from V and 2 bases from J, with 13 bases between. The CDR3 loop is CASSEGAGAPYEQYF. DNA for the CDR3: TGTGCCAGCAGTGAAGGGGCAGGGGCCCCCTACGAGCAGTACTTC.

This clonotype was seen more than once but under ten times. The chain uses TRBV18 and TRBJ2-3; no clear D. In germline, CDR1 is KGHSH, CDR2 LQKENI. CDR3 length: 16 residues. V shed 1 base and J shed 3 bases, with 14 bases lying between them. The CDR3 is CASSPRQPELTDTQYF. In DNA, the CDR3 is TGTGCCAGCTCACCACGCCAACCGGAACTAACAGATACGCAGTATTTT.

In its sample, this clonotype was seen a few times. The J gene is TRBJ2-7, the V gene TRBV7-9, with TRBD2 matching 11 bases. CDR1 is SEHNR, CDR2 FQNEAQ, per germline (reference sequence). The CDR3 runs 15 residues. V shed 3 bases and J 5 bases; nucleotides not matched to a gene: 6. The CDR3 region has the DNA TGTGCCAGCAGCTTTATAACTAGCGGGAGAGACGAGCAGTACTTC. Translating gives CASSFITSGRDEQYF.

In its sample, this clonotype was seen many times. The gene calls are TRBV5-1 and TRBJ2-1; no clear D gene. V was pared by 5 bases and J by 5 bases, with 11 bases between. From germline, CDR1 is SGHRS and CDR2 YFSETQ. The CDR3 is made up of 13 amino acids. Here the CDR3 DNA reads TGCGCCAGCAGGCCTAGAACCGACAATGAGCAGTTCTTC. It yields the protein CASRPRTDNEQFF.

This clonotype was counted at least ten times. This chain links TRBV20-1 with TRBJ1-2; 10 nucleotides line up with TRBD1. The CDR3 is made up of 14 amino acids. Per germline, CDR1 DFQATT and CDR2 SNEGSKA (reference sequence). Losses at the gene ends were 6 bases for V and 8 bases for J; bases not matched to a gene: 12. CDR3 bases: TGCAGTGCGTCCCGGGACAGGGGTGAAGAGGGCTACACCTTC. Translation gives CSASRDRGEEGYTF.

The chain combines TRBV5-1 with TRBJ2-3, with D maybe TRBD1 (5 bases). V was cut by 0 bases and J by 2 bases, with 10 bases left in between. The length of the CDR3 is 15 residues. In germline, CDR1 is SGHRS, CDR2 YFSETQ. The CDR3 nucleotides are TGCGCCAGCAGCTTGGAAGGGGTCTTCACAGATACGCAGTATTTT. As protein: CASSLEGVFTDTQYF.

The rearrangement links TRBV20-1 to TRBJ2-7; TRBD1 matches 7 bases. The trim removed 6 bases at V and 6 bases at J, leaving 11 bases unmatched. CDR1 is DFQATT and CDR2 is SNEGSKA in the germline V gene (reference sequence). This CDR3 has 13 amino acids. For the CDR3, the DNA is TGCAGTGCCCCCCGAGGGGGCGTTCGCGAGCAGTACTTC. This gives the protein CSAPRGGVREQYF.

This clonotype was recorded a few times. This chain uses TRBV29-1 with TRBJ1-2; D not resolved. Per germline, CDR1 SQVTM and CDR2 ANQGSEA. Deletions cut 4 bases from V and 4 bases from J, with 7 bases between. CDR3 length: 11 residues. The CDR3 coding sequence is TGCAGCGTTGGAGGCCTCTATGGCTACACCTTC. Translated: CSVGGLYGYTF.

This clonotype came up a few times. The chain carries TRBV20-1 and TRBJ2-4; 9 nucleotides agree with TRBD1. J lost 1 base, V lost 6 bases, and 13 bases had no gene match. Germline CDR1 and CDR2: DFQATT and SNEGSKA (reference sequence). This CDR3 is 17 amino acids long. In DNA, the CDR3 is TGCAGTGCCAAGACACCCGGGACAGGGTTGGCCAAAAACATTCAGTACTTC. It encodes CSAKTPGTGLAKNIQYF.

V gene TRBV5-1 combines with J gene TRBJ1-2; TRBD1 matches 10 bases. CDR1 is SGHRS and CDR2 is YFSETQ in the germline V gene. The CDR3 runs 14 residues. With V trimmed by 0 bases and J by 13 bases, 9 bases remained unmatched. CDR3 loop: CASSLAGTGAAPTF. Here the CDR3 DNA reads TGCGCCAGCAGCTTGGCCGGGACAGGGGCCGCTCCCACCTTC.

This chain connects TRBV7-3 to TRBJ1-1, with TRBD1 as a possible D gene (6 bases). The V end lost 6 bases, the J end lost 1 base, and 12 bases lay between the germline ends. The CDR3 extends over 14 amino acids. CDR1 is SGHTA, CDR2 FQGTGA, per germline. The CDR3 sequence: CASRRGAENTEAFF. The CDR3 DNA sequence: TGTGCCAGCAGGAGGGGGGCAGAGAACACTGAAGCTTTCTTT.

The sample holds many counts of this clonotype. The chain employs TRBV7-2 and TRBJ2-1; a weak D match, TRBD2 (6 bases). Germline loops: CDR1 SGHTA, CDR2 FQGNSA. This CDR3 is 15 amino acids long. V lost 4 bases and J lost 2, with 12 bases in between. CDR3 protein: CASSSRESTYNEQFF. CDR3 sequence (DNA): TGTGCCAGCAGCTCTCGGGAGTCGACCTACAATGAGCAGTTCTTC.

V usage is TRBV7-9 and J usage is TRBJ2-7; maybe TRBD1 (6 bases). This CDR3 has 15 amino acids. CDR1 and CDR2 from the germline V gene are SEHNR and FQNEAQ (reference sequence). Trimming pared 0 bases from V and 5 bases from J, leaving 14 bases between. CDR3 sequence reads: CASSLAKGRGNEQYF. DNA of the CDR3: TGTGCCAGCAGCTTAGCGAAGGGCAGGGGCAACGAGCAGTACTTC.

This clonotype was detected only a few times. This rearrangement joins TRBV27 to TRBJ1-1, with unresolved D. This CDR3 spans 14 amino acids. Germline V lookup: CDR1 MNHEY, CDR2 SMNVEV (reference sequence). Trimming took 3 bases from V and 0 from J, leaving 8 bases between them. The CDR3 here is CASSFRAMNTEAFF. CDR3 DNA sequence: TGTGCCAGCAGTTTCCGAGCAATGAACACTGAAGCTTTCTTT.

The CDR3 DNA reads as TGCGCCAGCCGGGACAGGGTAAATGAAAAACTGTTTTTT. Its translation: CASRDRVNEKLFF. The chain is built from TRBV4-1 and TRBJ1-4; 9 bases line up with TRBD1. CDR3 length: 13 amino acids. With 8 bases clipped from V and 5 bases from J, the junction kept 3 bases outside the gene matches. Germline CDR1 MGHRA, CDR2 YSYEKL.

V is TRBV28 and J is TRBJ1-1; a weak D match, TRBD1 (6 bases). Trimming shortened V by 7 bases and J by 1 base, and 13 bases separated the two germline ends. Germline CDR1 MDHEN, CDR2 SYDVKM. This CDR3 has 14 residues. CDR3 DNA sequence: TGTGCCAGCACCGGGACACCTCAGAACACTGAAGCTTTCTTT. Translation: CASTGTPQNTEAFF.

This clonotype has just a few counts. This sequence joins TRBV6-1 and TRBJ2-7, with 10 bases that match TRBD1. Germline-derived CDR1 and CDR2 are MNHNS and SASEGT. V lost 6 bases, J lost 2 bases, and 7 bases stayed unmatched. This CDR3 contains 15 residues. Written as DNA, the CDR3 is TGTGCCAGCAGACACCGGGACAGGGGTCCCTACGAGCAGTACTTC. The encoded protein is CASRHRDRGPYEQYF.

This clonotype was seen at least ten times. The chain links TRBV5-1 to TRBJ1-1, with 11 positions matching TRBD1. V trimming: 4 bases; J trimming: 1 base; junction bases outside the gene matches: 6. Looked up from germline, CDR1 is SGHRS and CDR2 is YFSETQ. The CDR3 sequence is 16 residues long. Here the CDR3 DNA reads TGCGCCAGCAGCGGACAGGGGGCTTTCCGGAACACTGAAGCTTTCTTT. This codes for CASSGQGAFRNTEAFF. Full variable domain (remainder filled in from reference TRBV5-1 and TRBJ1-1): KAGVTQTPRYLIKTRGQQVTLSCSPISGHRSVSWYQQTPGQGLQFLFEYFSETQRNKGNFPGRFSGRQFSNSRSEMNVSTLELGDSALYLCASSGQGAFRNTEAFFGQGTRLTVV.

This clonotype occurred many times. The rearrangement joins TRBV20-1 to TRBJ2-4; maybe TRBD2 (5 bases). Looked up from germline, CDR1 is DFQATT and CDR2 is SNEGSKA (reference sequence). CDR3 length: 12 residues. DNA of the CDR3: TGCACCCCCGGGGTAGCCAAAAACATTCAGTACTTC. Encoded protein: CTPGVAKNIQYF.